The source of this T cell receptor (beta chain) is a study of CD8 T cells in ankylosing spondylitis. Study conclusions and caveats: One TCR beta motif, made up of roughly eight highly homologous variants, appeared characteristic of ankylosing spondylitis blood.

From germline, CDR1 is SGHRS and CDR2 YFSETQ. V lost 0 bases, J lost 5 bases, and 8 bases lay in between. The CDR3 is 13 residues long. In TCRdb, the 5' RACE reads were re-called with MiXCR into one record per CDR3 protein. The sample has approximately 300,000 distinct CDR3 sequences, 7% to 9% seen once; the top ten hold roughly 14%. Regarding this clonotype: The antigen is unknown.

Sequenced material: blood, either unsorted or a sorted T cell fraction (not recorded which). The TCR originated in a male donor with ankylosing spondylitis. The chain couples TRBV5-1 to TRBJ2-5, with unresolved D. The CDR3 nucleotides read TGCGCCAGCAGCTTGGCCCCGGAGGAGACCCAGTACTTC. It translates to CASSLAPEETQYF.